This T cell receptor (beta chain) stems from a study of cytomegalovirus exposure and HLA in healthy donors. The study ran its PCR with 60 Vbeta and 13 Jbeta primers. Measured with immunoSEQ multiplex PCR; TCRdb has only the in-frame clones, and not every one. The sample includes about 170,000 clones. Note on this clone: Its cognate antigen is unknown.

Each of the donors was a healthy bone marrow donor. The CDR3 contains 16 residues. The germline V and J ends were trimmed by 8 bases and 4 bases, with 22 bases remaining between them. Per germline, CDR1 SNHLY and CDR2 FYNNEI. General study findings and limits: As a later analysis showed, several of the most significant clusters appeared to be linked to common viral pathogens.

The sequenced sample consisted of PBMCs. The chain uses TRBV2 and TRBJ2-3; D possibly corresponds to TRBD1 (6 bases). The source is a woman younger than 35 in good health and CMV-seropositive. Written as DNA, the CDR3 is TGTGCCAGCTCTTATCAGGGAGCAGGGGTTCCAGATACGCAGTATTTT. The encoded protein is CASSYQGAGVPDTQYF. The full variable domain, rest sourced from reference TRBV2 and TRBJ2-3, is EPEVTQTPSHQVTQMGQEVILRCVPISNHLYFYWYRQILGQKVEFLVSFYNNEISEKSEIFDDQFSVERPDGSNFTLKIRSTKLEDSAMYFCASSYQGAGVPDTQYFGPGTRLTVL.